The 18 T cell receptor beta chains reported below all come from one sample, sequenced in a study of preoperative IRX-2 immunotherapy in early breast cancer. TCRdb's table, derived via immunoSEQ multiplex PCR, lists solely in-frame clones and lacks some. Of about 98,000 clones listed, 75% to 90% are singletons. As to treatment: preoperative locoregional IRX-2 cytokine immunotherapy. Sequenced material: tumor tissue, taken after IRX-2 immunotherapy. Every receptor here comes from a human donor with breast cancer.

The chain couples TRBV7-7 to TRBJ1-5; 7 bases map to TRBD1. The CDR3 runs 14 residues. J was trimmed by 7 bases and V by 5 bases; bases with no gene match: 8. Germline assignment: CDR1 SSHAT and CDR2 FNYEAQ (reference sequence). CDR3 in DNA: TGTGCCAGCAGCACACAGGGGATCATGCAGCCCCAGCATTTT. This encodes CASSTQGIMQPQHF.

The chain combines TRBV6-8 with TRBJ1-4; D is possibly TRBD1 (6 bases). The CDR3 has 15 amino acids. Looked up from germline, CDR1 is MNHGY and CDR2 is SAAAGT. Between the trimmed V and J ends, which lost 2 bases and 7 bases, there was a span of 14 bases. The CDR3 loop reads CASSYAGAGGEKLFF. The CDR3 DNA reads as TGTGCCAGCAGTTACGCAGGGGCGGGGGGTGAAAAACTGTTTTTT.

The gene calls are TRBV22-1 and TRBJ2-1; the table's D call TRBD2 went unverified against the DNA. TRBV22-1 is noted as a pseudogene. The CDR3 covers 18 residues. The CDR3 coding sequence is TGTGCCAGCAGTTTTATAGGACTAGCGGGAGGGAACTACAATGAGCAGTTCTTC. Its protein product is CASSFIGLAGGNYNEQFF.

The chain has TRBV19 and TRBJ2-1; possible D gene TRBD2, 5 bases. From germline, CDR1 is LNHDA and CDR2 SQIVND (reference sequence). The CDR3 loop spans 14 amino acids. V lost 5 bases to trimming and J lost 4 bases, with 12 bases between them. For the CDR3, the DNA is TGTGCCAGTAGTCCCGGGGAACTTTACAATGAGCAGTTCTTC. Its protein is CASSPGELYNEQFF.

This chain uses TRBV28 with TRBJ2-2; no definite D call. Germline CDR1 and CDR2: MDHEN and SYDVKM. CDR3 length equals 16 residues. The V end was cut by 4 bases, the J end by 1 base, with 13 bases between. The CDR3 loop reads CASSYLRPGNTGELFF. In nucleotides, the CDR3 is TGTGCCAGCAGTTATCTACGACCGGGGAACACCGGGGAGCTGTTTTTT.

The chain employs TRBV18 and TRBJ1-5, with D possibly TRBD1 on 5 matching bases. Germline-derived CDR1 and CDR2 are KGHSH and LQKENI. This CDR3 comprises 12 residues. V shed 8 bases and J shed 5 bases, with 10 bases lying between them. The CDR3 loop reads CASHGGDQPQHF. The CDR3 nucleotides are TGTGCCAGCCATGGGGGGGATCAGCCCCAGCATTTT.

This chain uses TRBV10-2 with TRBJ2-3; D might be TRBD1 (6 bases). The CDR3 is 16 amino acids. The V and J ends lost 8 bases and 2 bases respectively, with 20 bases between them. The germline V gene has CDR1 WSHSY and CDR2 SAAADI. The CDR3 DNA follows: TGCGCCAGCTCAAACGGGCAGGGGAGCTTCACAGATACGCAGTATTTT. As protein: CASSNGQGSFTDTQYF.

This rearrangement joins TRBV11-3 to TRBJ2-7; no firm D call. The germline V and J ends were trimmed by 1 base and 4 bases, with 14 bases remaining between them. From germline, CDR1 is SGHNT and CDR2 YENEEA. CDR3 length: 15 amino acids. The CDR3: CASSLGLGLRYEQYF. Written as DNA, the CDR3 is TGTGCCAGCAGCTTAGGGTTAGGTCTACGTTACGAGCAGTACTTC.

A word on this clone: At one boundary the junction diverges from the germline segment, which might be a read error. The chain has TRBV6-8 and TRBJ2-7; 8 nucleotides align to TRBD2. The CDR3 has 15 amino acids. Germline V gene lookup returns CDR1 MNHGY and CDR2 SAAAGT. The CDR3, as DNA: TGTGCCATCAGTGTTACTAGCGGAGTAACCTACGAGCAGTACTTC. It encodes CAISVTSGVTYEQYF.

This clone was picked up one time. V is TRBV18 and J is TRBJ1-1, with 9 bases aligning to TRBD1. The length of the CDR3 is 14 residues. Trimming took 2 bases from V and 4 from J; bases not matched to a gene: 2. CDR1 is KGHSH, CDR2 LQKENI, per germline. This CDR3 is CASSPETGGTEAFF. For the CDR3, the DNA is TGTGCCAGCTCACCAGAGACAGGGGGCACTGAAGCTTTCTTT. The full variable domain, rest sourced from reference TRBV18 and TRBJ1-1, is NAGVMQNPRHLVRRRGQEARLRCSPMKGHSHVYWYRQLPEEGLKFMVYLQKENIIDESGMPKERFSAEFPKEGPSILRIQQVVRGDSAAYFCASSPETGGTEAFFGQGTRLTVV.

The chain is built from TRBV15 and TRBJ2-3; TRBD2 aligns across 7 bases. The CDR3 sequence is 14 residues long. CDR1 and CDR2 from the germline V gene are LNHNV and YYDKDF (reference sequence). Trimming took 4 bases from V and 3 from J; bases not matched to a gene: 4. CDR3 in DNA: TGTGCCACCAGCAACGAACTAGCGACAGATACGCAGTATTTT. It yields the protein CATSNELATDTQYF.

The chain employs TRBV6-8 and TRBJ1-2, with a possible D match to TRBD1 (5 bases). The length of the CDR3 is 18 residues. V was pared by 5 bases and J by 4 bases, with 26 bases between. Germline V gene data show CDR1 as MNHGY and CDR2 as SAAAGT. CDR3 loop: CASSDRGDRAVEAYGYTF. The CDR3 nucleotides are TGTGCCAGCAGTGACCGAGGGGACCGGGCCGTGGAGGCCTATGGCTACACCTTC.

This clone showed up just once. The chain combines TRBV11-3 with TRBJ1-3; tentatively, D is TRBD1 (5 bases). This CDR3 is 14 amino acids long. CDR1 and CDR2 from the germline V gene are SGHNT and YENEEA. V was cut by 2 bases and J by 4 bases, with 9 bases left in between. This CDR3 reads CASSLQGIGNTIYF. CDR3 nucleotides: TGTGCCAGCAGCTTACAGGGTATCGGAAACACCATATATTTT.

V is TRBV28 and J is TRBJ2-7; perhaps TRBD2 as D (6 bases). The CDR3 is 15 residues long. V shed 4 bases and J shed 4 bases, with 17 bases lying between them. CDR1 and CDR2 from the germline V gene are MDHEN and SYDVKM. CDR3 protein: CASSSGGLSPYEQYF. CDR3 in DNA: TGTGCCAGCAGTTCCGGGGGACTGTCTCCTTACGAGCAGTACTTC. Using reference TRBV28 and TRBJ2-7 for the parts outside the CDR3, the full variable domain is DVKVTQSSRYLVKRTGEKVFLECVQDMDHENMFWYRQDPGLGLRLIYFSYDVKMKEKGDIPEGYSVSREKKERFSLILESASTNQTSMYLCASSSGGLSPYEQYFGPGTRLTVT.

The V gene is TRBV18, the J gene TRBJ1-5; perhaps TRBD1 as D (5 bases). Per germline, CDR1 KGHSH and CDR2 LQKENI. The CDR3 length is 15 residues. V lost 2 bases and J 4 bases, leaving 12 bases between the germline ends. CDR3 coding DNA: TGTGCCAGCTCACCAAAAGGGACCAATAATCAGCCCCAGCATTTT. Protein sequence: CASSPKGTNNQPQHF. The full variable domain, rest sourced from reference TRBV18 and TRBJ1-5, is NAGVMQNPRHLVRRRGQEARLRCSPMKGHSHVYWYRQLPEEGLKFMVYLQKENIIDESGMPKERFSAEFPKEGPSILRIQQVVRGDSAAYFCASSPKGTNNQPQHFGDGTRLSIL.

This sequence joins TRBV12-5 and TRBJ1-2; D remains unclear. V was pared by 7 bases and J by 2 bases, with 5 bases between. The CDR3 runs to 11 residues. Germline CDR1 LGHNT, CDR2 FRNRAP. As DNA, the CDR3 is TGTGCTAGTGAGGAGAACTATGGCTACACCTTC. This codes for CASEENYGYTF.

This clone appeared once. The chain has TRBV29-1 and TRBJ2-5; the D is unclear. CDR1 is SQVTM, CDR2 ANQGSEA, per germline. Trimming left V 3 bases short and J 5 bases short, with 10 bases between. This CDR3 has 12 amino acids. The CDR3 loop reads CSVEGFWETQYF. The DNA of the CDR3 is TGCAGCGTTGAGGGTTTCTGGGAGACCCAGTACTTC.

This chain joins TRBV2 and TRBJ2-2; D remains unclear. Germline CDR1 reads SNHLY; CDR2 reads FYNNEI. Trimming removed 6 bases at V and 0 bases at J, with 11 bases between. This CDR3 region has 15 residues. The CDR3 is CASSSHQANTGELFF. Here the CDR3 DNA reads TGTGCCAGCAGCAGCCACCAAGCGAACACCGGGGAGCTGTTTTTT. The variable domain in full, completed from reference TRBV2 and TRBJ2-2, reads EPEVTQTPSHQVTQMGQEVILRCVPISNHLYFYWYRQILGQKVEFLVSFYNNEISEKSEIFDDQFSVERPDGSNFTLKIRSTKLEDSAMYFCASSSHQANTGELFFGEGSRLTVL.